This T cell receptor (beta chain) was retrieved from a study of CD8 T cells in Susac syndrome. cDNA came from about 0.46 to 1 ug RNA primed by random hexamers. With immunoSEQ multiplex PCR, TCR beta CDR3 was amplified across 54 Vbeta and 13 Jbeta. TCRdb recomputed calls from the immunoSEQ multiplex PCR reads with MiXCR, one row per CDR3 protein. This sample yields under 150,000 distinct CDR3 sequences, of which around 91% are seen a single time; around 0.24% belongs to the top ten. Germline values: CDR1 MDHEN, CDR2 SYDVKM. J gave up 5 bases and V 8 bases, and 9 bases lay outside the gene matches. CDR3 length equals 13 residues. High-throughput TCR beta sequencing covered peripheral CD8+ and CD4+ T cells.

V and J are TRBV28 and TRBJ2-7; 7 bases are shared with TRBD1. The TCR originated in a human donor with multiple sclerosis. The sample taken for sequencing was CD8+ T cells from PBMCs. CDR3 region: CASRDRLPHEQYF. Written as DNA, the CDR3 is TGTGCCAGCCGGGACAGATTGCCCCACGAGCAGTACTTC.